The sample holds many counts of the clone carrying this T cell receptor beta chain. What it binds is not known. Germline V CDR1 and CDR2: SGHVS, FQNEAQ. V lost 1 base and J lost 1, with 13 bases in between. The length of the CDR3 is 17 residues. These data are taken from a study of T-cell memory formation after mild COVID-19. Overall study findings and caveats: Some SARS-CoV-2-responding clones were already detected in memory before infection. Specificity for SARS-CoV-2 was not confirmed among the second-wave clones peaking on day 37.

Employing constant-segment primers, 5'RACE generated TCR alpha and TCR beta cDNA libraries bearing sample barcodes and UMIs. MiXCR, applied by TCRdb to the 5' RACE reads, yields one record per CDR3 protein. The sample lists 200,000 to 250,000 distinct CDR3 sequences, over 9.5% occurring once. The chain employs TRBV7-8 and TRBJ2-2; tentatively, D is TRBD1 (5 bases). The clonotype originates from a man between 18 and 29 years old who had mild COVID-19 (a few samples of this study predate the infection). Cell type and time point are not known. What was sequenced was PBMCs or a T cell subset sorted from them (not recorded which). The CDR3: CASSLVRRTKNTGELFF. The CDR3 DNA sequence: TGTGCCAGCAGCTTAGTTCGTCGGACAAAGAACACCGGGGAGCTGTTTTTT.